This T cell receptor beta chain was recorded in a study of identifying expanded T cells in peripheral blood. Healthy donors had no documented immune events, such as infections, while sampled. This CDR3 has 11 amino acids. Germline V lookup: CDR1 DFQATT, CDR2 SNEGSKA (reference sequence). TCRdb's table, derived via immunoSEQ multiplex PCR, lists solely in-frame clones and lacks some. The sample lists tens of thousands of clones; 84% were seen once. Regarding this clone: Its antigen is as yet unknown.

Study-wide results and limits: Over approximately two and four weeks, about 15 and 18 clones changed, versus 1.2 between replicates.

This sequence was found in a person aged 18 to 70 in good health. This sequence joins TRBV20-1 and TRBJ1-2; D not resolved. The sample comprised blood. The CDR3 region has the DNA TGCAGGACCGGGGAGGTCGATGGCTACACCTTC. Encoded protein: CRTGEVDGYTF.